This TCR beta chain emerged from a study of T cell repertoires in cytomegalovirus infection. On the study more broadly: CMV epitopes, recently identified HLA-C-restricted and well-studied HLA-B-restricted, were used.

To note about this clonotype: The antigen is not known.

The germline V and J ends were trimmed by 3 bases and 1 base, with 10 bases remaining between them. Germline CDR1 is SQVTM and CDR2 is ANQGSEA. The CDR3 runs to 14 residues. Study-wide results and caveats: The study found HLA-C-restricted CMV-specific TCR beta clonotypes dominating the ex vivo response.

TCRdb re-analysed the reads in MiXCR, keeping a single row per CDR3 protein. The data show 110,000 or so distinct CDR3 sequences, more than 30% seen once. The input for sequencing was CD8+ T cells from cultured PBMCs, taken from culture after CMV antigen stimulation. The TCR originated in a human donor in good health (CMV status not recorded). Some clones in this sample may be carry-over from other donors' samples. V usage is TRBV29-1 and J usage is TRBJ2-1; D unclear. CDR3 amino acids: CSVDKPNSYNEQFF. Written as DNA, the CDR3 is TGCAGCGTTGACAAGCCCAATTCCTACAATGAGCAGTTCTTC.